These 29 T cell receptor beta chains were sequenced from one sample in a study of T cells in localized non-small cell lung cancer. Here immunoSEQ multiplex PCR was the method, and the copy in TCRdb shows in-frame clones only, minus some. Seen here are roughly 900 clones, 20% to 30% observed once, and the top ten hold 31%. Source: lung tumor tissue, taken before any cancer treatment. These receptors all come from a female donor aged 60 or older with stage I lung adenocarcinoma.

This clone was observed a few times. The rearrangement joins TRBV11-3 to TRBJ2-5, with a tentative D call TRBD1 (6 bases). The ends were cut back, 4 bases at V and 5 bases at J, with 14 bases in the middle. Germline V lookup: CDR1 SGHNT, CDR2 YENEEA. The CDR3 totals 14 residues. The CDR3, as DNA: TGTGCCAGCAGCTCGACAGGACAGAGTGAGACCCAGTACTTC. Translation: CASSSTGQSETQYF.

The chain carries TRBV6-8 and TRBJ2-7; TRBD1 might be the D (6 bases). Trimming took off 4 bases at V and 0 bases at J, with 10 bases between the two ends. The germline V gene has CDR1 MNHGY and CDR2 SAAAGT. CDR3 length: 14 residues. The CDR3 bases are TGTGCCAGCAGTTTGAAGGACAGCTCCTACGAGCAGTACTTC. Its translation: CASSLKDSSYEQYF.

V is TRBV9 and J is TRBJ2-5, with TRBD1 identical over 8 bases. Germline lookup yields CDR1 SGDLS and CDR2 YYNGEE. Unmatched junction bases numbered 10, after V lost 5 bases and J lost 4 bases. The CDR3 contains 15 residues. CDR3 in DNA: TGTGCCAGCAGATCAAGGGACAGGCTAACAGAGACCCAGTACTTC. This encodes CASRSRDRLTETQYF.

This clone qualifies as large. This chain uses TRBV9 with TRBJ1-1; D is perhaps TRBD1 (6 bases). The CDR3 consists of 13 residues. V was trimmed by 5 bases and J by 0 bases, leaving 8 bases between them. The V gene's germline CDR1 is SGDLS and CDR2 YYNGEE. CDR3 nucleotides: TGTGCCAGCAGGGACAGTTTGAACACTGAAGCTTTCTTT. Protein product: CASRDSLNTEAFF.

The chain employs TRBV6-8 and TRBJ2-6; 7 nucleotides agree with TRBD1. V gave up 0 bases and J gave up 2 bases; unmatched junction bases: 7. CDR3 length: 18 residues. The V gene's germline CDR1 is MNHGY and CDR2 SAAAGT. As DNA, the CDR3 is TGTGCCAGCAGTTACTCACAGGGGAGTGGAACTGGGGCCAACGTCCTGACTTTC. Amino acid sequence: CASSYSQGSGTGANVLTF.

This clone occurred a few times. In nucleotides, the CDR3 is TGTGCCAGCAGCGCACAACAGTTACCGAACACTGAAGCTTTCTTT. Its protein product is CASSAQQLPNTEAFF. The chain recombines TRBV11-3 with TRBJ1-1; no reliable D call. This CDR3 contains 15 residues. Germline CDR1 and CDR2: SGHNT and YENEEA. Trimming removed 5 bases from V and 1 base from J, with 14 bases in between.

The chain joins TRBV11-3 to TRBJ2-5, with D perhaps TRBD1 (5 bases). Germline lookup yields CDR1 SGHNT and CDR2 YENEEA. This CDR3 is built from 14 residues. The V end was cut by 4 bases, the J end by 8 bases, with 17 bases between. The CDR3 loop reads CASSWEWAGRTQYF. The DNA of the CDR3 is TGTGCCAGCAGCTGGGAATGGGCAGGGCGAACCCAGTACTTC.

This rearrangement joins TRBV10-2 to TRBJ1-1; D is ambiguous. The V gene's germline CDR1 is WSHSY and CDR2 SAAADI. CDR3 length equals 13 residues. V was cut by 5 bases and J by 1 base, with 8 bases left in between. The CDR3 bases are TGCGCCAGCAGTCGCGGGGAGAACACTGAAGCTTTCTTT. Translation gives CASSRGENTEAFF.

CDR3 sequence reads: CASSLGPRAEAFF. The CDR3 coding sequence is TGTGCCAGCAGTCTAGGGCCGCGGGCTGAAGCTTTCTTT. The chain has TRBV6-8 and TRBJ1-1; D is undetermined. There are 13 residues in the CDR3. V was trimmed by 5 bases and J by 6 bases, leaving 13 bases between them. CDR1 is MNHGY, CDR2 SAAAGT, per germline.

Turning to this clone: The junction departs from the called germline gene at one end, perhaps through a read error. V and J are TRBV6-1 and TRBJ1-4, with unresolved D. This CDR3 region has 12 residues. Per the germline V gene, CDR1 is MNHNS and CDR2 is SASEGT. This CDR3 reads CAISEEVEKLFF. CDR3 DNA: TGTGCCATCAGTGAAGAGGTTGAAAAACTGTTTTTT.

The V call is TRBV11-3, the J call TRBJ2-1; 8 positions match TRBD2. Germline lookup yields CDR1 SGHNT and CDR2 YENEEA. This CDR3 contains 17 residues. Germline trimming cut 3 bases from V and 3 bases from J; bases unmatched to any gene: 10. CDR3 DNA: TGTGCCAGCAGCTTCCTCCGGTCCGGGACTAGCTACAATGAGCAGTTCTTC. It translates to CASSFLRSGTSYNEQFF.

The chain recombines TRBV10-3 with TRBJ2-7; TRBD2 agrees at 11 bases. Germline CDR1 is ENHRY and CDR2 is SYGVKD. The CDR3 loop spans 15 amino acids. The V segment lost 2 bases and the J segment 6 bases; nucleotides outside the gene matches: 6. This CDR3 is CAISETSGGRSEQYF. The CDR3 DNA is TGTGCCATCAGTGAGACTAGCGGGGGACGAAGCGAGCAGTACTTC.

The sample holds a few counts of this clone. V is TRBV11-3 and J is TRBJ2-2; 10 bases align to TRBD1. CDR1 and CDR2 (germline): SGHNT, YENEEA. This CDR3 is built from 16 residues. V gave up 5 bases and J gave up 6 bases; unmatched junction bases: 9. The CDR3 DNA reads TGTGCCAGCAGCGCCGGGACAGGGGTGAGCTCCGGGGAGCTGTTTTTT. Amino acids: CASSAGTGVSSGELFF.

A few counts support this clone. The V call is TRBV1, the J call TRBJ2-6; no DNA check was done on the table's D call, TRBD1. TRBV1 is shown as a pseudogene. The CDR3 has 14 residues. CDR3 bases: TGCGCCAGCAGACAGGGCTCTGGGGCCAACGTCCTGACTTTC. Encoded protein: CASRQGSGANVLTF.

This chain connects TRBV28 to TRBJ1-5; D perhaps matches TRBD1 (5 bases). CDR3 length: 14 amino acids. Per the germline V gene, CDR1 is MDHEN and CDR2 is SYDVKM. Trimming cost V 2 bases and J 6 bases, with 11 bases left between them. The CDR3 region is CASSLEQGGQPQHF. In DNA, the CDR3 is TGTGCCAGCAGTTTAGAGCAGGGAGGTCAGCCCCAGCATTTT.

This clone is labeled as large. The V call is TRBV28, the J call TRBJ2-2; either TRBD1 or TRBD2 may fit D (5 bases each). The germline V and J ends were trimmed by 1 base and 6 bases, with 15 bases remaining between them. This CDR3 spans 16 amino acids. Germline V lookup: CDR1 MDHEN, CDR2 SYDVKM. Written as DNA, the CDR3 is TGTGCCAGCAGTTTATTGAGCGCCCTGGGGGCCGGGGAGCTGTTTTTT. Translated, it gives CASSLLSALGAGELFF.

This clone is termed hyperexpanded (1% or more). V usage is TRBV11-3 and J usage is TRBJ1-1; tentative D call: TRBD1 (6 bases). Germline V gene data show CDR1 as SGHNT and CDR2 as YENEEA. The CDR3 has 15 residues. V dropped 2 bases and J dropped 1 base, with 11 bases sitting between them. This CDR3 is CASSLTPTGNTEAFF. Here the CDR3 DNA reads TGTGCCAGCAGCTTAACGCCGACAGGGAACACTGAAGCTTTCTTT.

V gene TRBV6-8 combines with J gene TRBJ1-4; unclear D gene. There are 12 residues in the CDR3. CDR1 is MNHGY, CDR2 SAAAGT, per germline. Trimming stripped 10 bases from V and 1 base from J, with 7 bases between. CDR3 sequence: CAISETNEKLFF. The CDR3, as DNA: TGTGCCATTTCGGAAACTAATGAAAAACTGTTTTTT.

V gene TRBV1 combines with J gene TRBJ1-1. TRBV1 represents a pseudogene. This CDR3 spans 15 amino acids. CDR3 sequence reads: CASSQDLSWSTEAFF. Written as DNA, the CDR3 is TGCGCCAGCAGCCAAGACCTATCCTGGAGCACTGAAGCTTTCTTT.

This chain joins TRBV28 and TRBJ2-7, with TRBD1 matching over 8 bases. J lost 4 bases, V lost 6 bases, and 11 bases had no gene match. Germline CDR1 is MDHEN and CDR2 is SYDVKM. The CDR3 covers 15 residues. Here the CDR3 DNA reads TGTGCCAGCAGACTTACAGGGGGGTTGGCTTACGAGCAGTACTTC. This gives the protein CASRLTGGLAYEQYF.

The chain joins TRBV18 to TRBJ1-1; D is possibly TRBD1 (5 bases). The CDR3 is made up of 14 amino acids. CDR1 KGHSH and CDR2 LQKENI come from the germline V gene. Deletions cut 2 bases from V and 6 bases from J, with 13 bases between. The CDR3 here is CASSPTRGKAEAFF. For the CDR3, the DNA is TGTGCCAGCTCACCAACTAGGGGCAAGGCTGAAGCTTTCTTT.

V and J are TRBV29-1 and TRBJ1-2, with TRBD1 matching over 9 bases. The germline V gene has CDR1 SQVTM and CDR2 ANQGSEA. Trimming cost V 8 bases and J 6 bases; bases outside gene matches: 10. The CDR3 sequence is 13 residues long. The CDR3 sequence: CSFWTGVVDGYTF. CDR3 bases: TGCAGCTTCTGGACAGGGGTCGTGGATGGCTACACCTTC.

This clone was observed a few times. V gene TRBV19 combines with J gene TRBJ1-5; 10 bases are shared with TRBD1. V trimming: 0 bases; J trimming: 5 bases; junction bases outside the gene matches: 4. CDR1 is LNHDA, CDR2 SQIVND, per germline (reference sequence). The CDR3 contains 16 residues. CDR3 sequence: CASSIDVGTGDQPQHF. DNA of the CDR3: TGTGCCAGTAGTATAGATGTTGGGACAGGGGATCAGCCCCAGCATTTT. The full variable domain, in which reference TRBV19 and TRBJ1-5 provide the parts outside the CDR3, is DGGITQSPKYLFRKEGQNVTLSCEQNLNHDAMYWYRQDPGQGLRLIYYSQIVNDFQKGDIAEGYSVSREKKESFPLTVTSAQKNPTAFYLCASSIDVGTGDQPQHFGDGTRLSIL.

By share, this clone counts as large (0.1 to 1%). The chain recombines TRBV30 with TRBJ1-1; D is undetermined. The CDR3 has 14 residues. Germline V gives CDR1 GTSNPN, CDR2 SVGIG (reference sequence). V lost 4 bases and J lost 4, with 16 bases in between. The CDR3 coding sequence is TGTGCCTGGAAGTATTCCGGGATAGGCACTGAAGCTTTCTTT. Protein product: CAWKYSGIGTEAFF.

This clone came up a few times. The gene calls are TRBV9 and TRBJ1-2, with D tentatively TRBD1 (6 bases). This CDR3 contains 15 residues. Trimming stripped 5 bases from V and 4 bases from J, with 18 bases between. Germline V gene data show CDR1 as SGDLS and CDR2 as YYNGEE. In DNA form, the CDR3 reads TGTGCCAGCAGTGAAACTGGGGGCAGGGGCTATGGCTACACCTTC. This gives the protein CASSETGGRGYGYTF.

V gene TRBV25-1 combines with J gene TRBJ2-1; 7 nucleotides line up with TRBD1. The CDR3 spans 14 residues. The germline V gene encodes CDR1 MGHDK and CDR2 SYGVNS. Trimming at V came to 4 bases and at J to 3 bases, leaving 3 bases not matched to a gene. The CDR3: CASSAGTVYNEQFF. The CDR3 DNA follows: TGTGCCAGCAGTGCCGGGACAGTCTACAATGAGCAGTTCTTC. Combining the CDR3 with reference TRBV25-1 and TRBJ2-1 gives the whole variable domain EADIYQTPRYLVIGTGKKITLECSQTMGHDKMYWYQQDPGMELHLIHYSYGVNSTEKGDLSSESTVSRIRTEHFPLTLESARPSHTSQYLCASSAGTVYNEQFFGPGTRLTVL.

This clone occurred a few times. V gene TRBV18 combines with J gene TRBJ1-4; D remains ambiguous. Germline CDR1 reads KGHSH; CDR2 reads LQKENI. V was clipped by 2 bases and J by 8 bases, with 12 bases between them. The CDR3 is 14 amino acids. CDR3 DNA sequence: TGTGCCAGCTCACCATACCCCAACGGGGAAAAACTGTTTTTT. Protein sequence: CASSPYPNGEKLFF.

This clone turned up a few times. The rearrangement uses TRBV4-1 and TRBJ1-2; D may be TRBD1 (6 bases). This CDR3 comprises 17 residues. V lost 0 bases and J 4 bases, leaving 18 bases between the germline ends. Germline V gene lookup returns CDR1 MGHRA and CDR2 YSYEKL. The CDR3 spells CASSQDRGRGGGYGYTF. In DNA, the CDR3 is TGCGCCAGCAGCCAAGATAGGGGCAGGGGTGGTGGCTATGGCTACACCTTC.

By share, this clone ranks as medium-sized. The CDR3 protein is CASSLKLSSGNTIYF. The DNA for the CDR3 is TGTGCCAGCAGCTTAAAGCTAAGCTCTGGAAACACCATATATTTT. V usage is TRBV7-5 and J usage is TRBJ1-3. TRBV7-5 is a pseudogene. CDR3 length: 15 residues.